This T cell receptor beta chain was recovered during a study of T cell repertoires in cytomegalovirus infection. Study in general: Recently identified HLA-C-restricted CMV epitopes were among the peptides used. Public TCR beta signatures were indicative of both CMV infection and a matching HLA type.

With respect to this clonotype: What it binds is unknown.

Each CDR3 protein gets one entry after TCRdb re-called the reads with MiXCR. The sample yields about 830,000 distinct CDR3 sequences, approximately 29% seen once. V dropped 5 bases and J dropped 3; count of bases not matched to a gene: 6. Germline loops: CDR1 SEHNR, CDR2 FQNEAQ (reference sequence). This CDR3 region has 14 residues. Study findings and constraints: Summed public TCR beta family frequency identified CMV carriers bearing the relevant HLA. Predominance within the ex vivo response was attributable to HLA-C-restricted CMV-specific TCR beta clonotypes.

This specimen consisted of cultured CD8+ T cells from PBMCs, obtained from culture after CMV antigen stimulation. This TCR was sampled from a human donor in good health (CMV status not recorded). Some clones in this sample may be carry-over from other donors' samples. V usage is TRBV7-9 and J usage is TRBJ2-7; 8 nucleotides line up with TRBD1. CDR3 coding DNA: TGTGCCAGCAGCGGGGACAGGAGGAACTACGAGCAGTACTTC. This gives the protein CASSGDRRNYEQYF.